These 17 T cell receptor beta chains share one sample of origin, sequenced in a study of metastatic and nonmetastatic thyroid tumors. Each patient came to thyroid surgery without any prior treatment (of any kind). TCRdb re-called the PCR reads through MiXCR. The data contain 25,000 to 40,000 clones, about 17% of them seen just once; the ten biggest clones take up approximately 5%. Sample: blood. All receptors derive from a female donor with papillary thyroid cancer or a benign thyroid nodule (not recorded which). Some clones in this sample may be carry-over from other donors' samples.

Comment on this clone: The junction differs from germline at one of its ends, possibly a read error. V is TRBV11-2 and J is TRBJ1-2; a weak D match, TRBD1 (6 bases). CDR3 size: 17 residues. Germline CDR1 is SGHAT and CDR2 is FQNNGV. The CDR3 nucleotides read TGTTCCAGCAGCCCGCTCCTTACGACAGGTGCCCACTATGGCTACACCTTC. This codes for CSSSPLLTTGAHYGYTF. The variable domain in full, with the rest retrieved from reference TRBV11-2 and TRBJ1-2, is EAGVAQSPRYKIIEKRQSVAFWCNPISGHATLYWYQQILGQGPKLLIQFQNNGVVDDSQLPKDRFSAERLKGVDSTLKIQPAKLEDSAVYLCSSSPLLTTGAHYGYTFGSGTRLTVV.

This clone showed up many times. This sequence joins TRBV9 and TRBJ2-1; TRBD2 matches 7 bases. Per germline, CDR1 SGDLS and CDR2 YYNGEE. The V gene end was trimmed by 4 bases and the J gene end by 1 base; junction bases not matched to a gene: 2. CDR3 length: 14 residues. The DNA of the CDR3 is TGTGCCAGCAGCCCGGGGGGTTCCTACAATGAGCAGTTCTTC. Amino acids: CASSPGGSYNEQFF.

This clone came up a few times. The chain couples TRBV10-3 to TRBJ2-1, with 9 bases aligning to TRBD1. Germline V gene data show CDR1 as ENHRY and CDR2 as SYGVKD. V gave up 0 bases and J gave up 0 bases; unmatched junction bases: 0. The CDR3 loop spans 16 amino acids. The CDR3 region has the DNA TGTGCCATCAGTGAGTCGACAGGGGGCTCCTACAATGAGCAGTTCTTC. Translated: CAISESTGGSYNEQFF.

This clone was counted at least ten times. The chain recombines TRBV20-1 with TRBJ2-7, with TRBD1 matching 7 bases. CDR1 and CDR2 (germline): DFQATT, SNEGSKA (reference sequence). The ends lost 6 bases at V and 0 bases at J; junction bases unmatched: 5. The CDR3 is made up of 13 amino acids. The CDR3 protein is CSARTGYSYEQYF. CDR3 DNA: TGCAGTGCCCGGACAGGTTACTCCTACGAGCAGTACTTC.

This clone was seen ten or more times. This chain joins TRBV12-3 or TRBV12-4 and TRBJ2-1; 9 bases are a match to TRBD2. The CDR3 has 14 residues. The V and J ends lost 3 bases and 7 bases, in that order; junction bases with no gene match: 4. As DNA, the CDR3 is TGTGCCAGCAGTTTGGGCGGGAGGGATAATGAGCAGTTCTTC. Translation: CASSLGGRDNEQFF.

This clone was detected many times. One end of the junction is discordant with germline, which a read error may explain. The chain has TRBV7-9 and TRBJ1-2; D is ambiguous. Germline V gives CDR1 SEHNR, CDR2 FQNEAQ (reference sequence). The CDR3 has 12 amino acids. CDR3 in DNA: TGTGCCACCAGCGGACGAAGCTATGGCTACACCTTC. Translated, it gives CATSGRSYGYTF.

Comments on this clone: Its ends do not fully match the called genes, so a read error is possible. This CDR3 reads CASSHGEANEKLFF. The CDR3 DNA sequence: TGCGCCAGCAGCCATGGAGAGGCTAATGAAAAACTTTTTTTT. This chain links TRBV4-1 with TRBJ1-4; D not certain. The CDR3 length is 14 residues. Germline CDR1 MGHRA, CDR2 YSYEKL.

There are many counts of this clone. V usage is TRBV20-1 and J usage is TRBJ2-7; 11 bases align to TRBD2. Germline CDR1 is DFQATT and CDR2 is SNEGSKA (reference sequence). The CDR3 has 14 amino acids. V lost 3 bases and J lost 3; bases outside the gene matches: 4. The CDR3 reads CSASGTSGNYEQYF. In DNA, the CDR3 is TGCAGTGCTAGCGGGACTAGCGGCAACTACGAGCAGTACTTC.

The chain has TRBV30 and TRBJ2-7; tentatively, D is TRBD2 (5 bases). The CDR3 is 17 residues long. V was clipped by 2 bases and J by 0 bases, with 20 bases between them. Germline CDR1 and CDR2: GTSNPN and SVGIG (reference sequence). The DNA for the CDR3 is TGTGCCTGGAGTCCCCTGACATTGGACTTATTCTCCTACGAGCAGTACTTC. It is translated as CAWSPLTLDLFSYEQYF.

This clone was observed many times. The chain couples TRBV5-5 to TRBJ2-7; tentatively, D is TRBD1 (5 bases). This CDR3 has 14 amino acids. V was cut by 0 bases and J by 2 bases, with 9 bases left in between. Looked up from germline, CDR1 is SGHKS and CDR2 is YYEKEE (reference sequence). The CDR3 sequence: CASSLARVPYEQYF. In DNA, the CDR3 is TGTGCCAGCAGCTTGGCCAGGGTCCCCTACGAGCAGTACTTC.

A remark on this clone: Just one base apart from a much larger clone, this may be a read error. The V gene is TRBV5-8, the J gene TRBJ2-5; possibly TRBD1 for D (5 bases). Per the germline V gene, CDR1 is SGHTS and CDR2 is YDEGEE. Trimming shortened V by 4 bases and J by 1 base, and 14 bases separated the two germline ends. The CDR3 loop spans 15 amino acids. CDR3 in amino acids: CASSQRTSIQETQYF. In DNA, the CDR3 is TGTGCCAGCAGCCAAAGGACATCGATCCAAGAGACCCAGTACTTC. Filled out from reference TRBV5-8 and TRBJ2-5, the complete variable domain reads EAGVTQSPTHLIKTRGQQATLRCSPISGHTSVYWYQQALGLGLQFLLWYDEGEERNRGNFPPRFSGRQFPNYSSELNVNALELEDSALYLCASSQRTSIQETQYFGPGTRLLVL.

This clone was observed many times. The chain recombines TRBV28 with TRBJ2-7; D not resolved. The germline V and J ends were trimmed by 5 bases and 3 bases, with 5 bases remaining between them. Germline assignment: CDR1 MDHEN and CDR2 SYDVKM. The CDR3 has 11 amino acids. CDR3 nucleotides: TGTGCCAGCAGTGGACGCTACGAGCAGTACTTC. Protein product: CASSGRYEQYF.

In this sample, this clone turned up many times. The same CDR3 is also encoded by other DNA sequences in this sample. The V call is TRBV5-1, the J call TRBJ2-7; TRBD1 might be the D (5 bases). Germline V CDR1 and CDR2: SGHRS, YFSETQ. The ends were cut back, 0 bases at V and 6 bases at J, with 13 bases in the middle. The CDR3 covers 14 residues. The DNA for the CDR3 is TGCGCCAGCAGCTTGGGGGGCGAATCACGCGAGCAGTACTTC. It translates to CASSLGGESREQYF.

This clone has at least ten counts. The gene calls are TRBV6-1 and TRBJ2-1; 8 positions match TRBD1. J lost 4 bases, V lost 6 bases, and 5 bases had no gene match. The germline gives CDR1 MNHNS, CDR2 SASEGT. CDR3 size: 14 residues. CDR3 DNA sequence: TGTGCCAGCAGCCCGGGACAGGAATACAATGAGCAGTTCTTC. Amino acid sequence: CASSPGQEYNEQFF.

This clone occurred many times. The chain couples TRBV4-1 to TRBJ1-5; 7 nucleotides align to TRBD1. The CDR3 sequence is 15 residues long. Germline lookup yields CDR1 MGHRA and CDR2 YSYEKL. V lost 0 bases and J lost 7; bases outside the gene matches: 6. CDR3 amino acids: CASSQERQGGQPQHF. The DNA of the CDR3 is TGCGCCAGCAGCCAAGAGAGACAGGGTGGACAGCCCCAGCATTTT.

In this sample, this clone turned up many times. This chain connects TRBV11-1 to TRBJ2-1; 10 bases agree with TRBD2. Germline V gives CDR1 SGHAT, CDR2 FQDESV (reference sequence). V was clipped by 6 bases and J by 7 bases; unmatched bases: 15. The CDR3 runs to 17 residues. This chain's CDR3 is CASSPQKPGLARNEQFF. Written as DNA, the CDR3 is TGTGCCAGCAGTCCACAGAAACCGGGACTAGCGAGGAATGAGCAGTTCTTC.

There are many counts of this clone. The chain links TRBV6-4 to TRBJ2-3, with D uncertain. V was clipped by 5 bases and J by 6 bases, with 12 bases between them. The CDR3 is made up of 13 amino acids. CDR1 and CDR2 (germline): MRHNA, SNTAGT. The CDR3 region has the DNA TGTGCCAGCAGTTCGTACAATTCGGATACGCAGTATTTT. As protein: CASSSYNSDTQYF.